This TCR beta chain was documented in a study of shared clonotypes between healthy human individuals. Study-level information: The study used three CD4 naive, three CD4 memory, two CD8 naive and one CD8 memory plate per donor.

The authors ran the assay at deep level. Authors' analysis steps: Filtering differed, since immunoSEQ gave only junction sequences and no quality scores. Profiling relied on immunoSEQ multiplex PCR, and the TCRdb table lists in-frame clones only, not all of them. From that table come the V and J calls and clone size; the DNA was used to work out D and trimming. Of 1.5 million to 2.5 million clones listed, about 95% are singletons. CDR1 and CDR2 (germline): SEHNR, FQNEAQ (reference sequence). This CDR3 comprises 18 residues. V lost 5 bases to trimming and J lost 2 bases, with 19 bases between them. Naive-designated CD8 cells lacked CD45RO, were positively enriched for CCR7, and omitted terminally differentiated effector memory CD45RA+ cells.

The origin of this receptor is a man younger than 35 in good health. Sequenced material: naive CD8+ T cells sorted from blood. The chain combines TRBV7-9 with TRBJ2-6; tentatively, D is TRBD2 (5 bases). The CDR3: CASSLTLAPLTGANVLTF. The CDR3 DNA reads TGTGCCAGCAGCCTCACCCTAGCCCCCTTGACTGGGGCCAACGTCCTGACTTTC.